This passage covers 10 T cell receptor beta chains from one sample sequenced in a study of shared clonotypes between healthy human individuals. Repertoires were generated with immunoSEQ multiplex PCR, while TCRdb's copy carries only in-frame clones and drops some. The repertoire includes about 670,000 clones, roughly 70% of them detected once, and 1.8% sits in the top ten. Sequencing used memory CD4+ T cells sorted from blood. Noted subset: CD45RA-negative fraction. Receptors originate from a woman aged 25 to 45 in good health.

This clone was found many times. V and J are TRBV11-2 and TRBJ2-7; D is uncertain. Per germline, CDR1 SGHAT and CDR2 FQNNGV. V dropped 3 bases and J dropped 3 bases, with 6 bases sitting between them. The CDR3 loop spans 12 amino acids. In nucleotides, the CDR3 is TGTGCCAGCAGCTTGGGCCGCTACGAGCAGTACTTC. As protein: CASSLGRYEQYF.

Ten or more counts support this clone. This rearrangement joins TRBV7-9 to TRBJ2-7; D perhaps matches TRBD2 (7 bases). Per germline, CDR1 SEHNR and CDR2 FQNEAQ (reference sequence). V was cut by 4 bases and J by 6 bases, with 19 bases left in between. The CDR3 totals 15 residues. Here the CDR3 DNA reads TGTGCCAGCAGCTCCCAAGGGGGGACTATCCCCGAGCAGTACTTC. It encodes CASSSQGGTIPEQYF.

The rearrangement links TRBV25-1 to TRBJ2-1; 8 nucleotides line up with TRBD1. This CDR3 contains 14 residues. After removal of 3 bases from V and 3 bases from J, the junction contained 1 base not matched to a gene. The germline CDR1 and CDR2 sequences are MGHDK and SYGVNS. In nucleotides, the CDR3 is TGTGCCAGCAGTGACAGGGGGCTCTACAATGAGCAGTTCTTC. Protein: CASSDRGLYNEQFF.

V usage is TRBV29-1 and J usage is TRBJ1-3; TRBD1 might be the D (6 bases). V lost 2 bases and J 3 bases, leaving 11 bases between the germline ends. This CDR3 comprises 14 residues. Germline loops: CDR1 SQVTM, CDR2 ANQGSEA. Here the CDR3 reads CSVESGGFGNTIYF. CDR3 DNA: TGCAGCGTTGAATCGGGGGGCTTTGGAAACACCATATATTTT.

The rearrangement uses TRBV5-8 and TRBJ1-2; D is uncertain. CDR1 SGHTS and CDR2 YDEGEE come from the germline V gene. The V and J ends lost 0 bases and 2 bases respectively, with 11 bases between them. The CDR3 consists of 15 residues. CDR3: CASSLGRIRNYGYTF. The CDR3 DNA reads TGTGCCAGCAGCTTGGGGCGGATCCGAAACTATGGCTACACCTTC.

V and J are TRBV10-3 and TRBJ2-2; the match to TRBD1 covers 7 bases. The V segment lost 6 bases and the J segment 4 bases; nucleotides outside the gene matches: 14. CDR3 length: 17 amino acids. CDR1 and CDR2 (germline): ENHRY, SYGVKD. CDR3 protein: CAISRDSGLRGTGELFF. As DNA, the CDR3 is TGTGCCATCAGCCGGGACAGCGGCCTCCGCGGCACCGGGGAGCTGTTTTTT.

This clone turned up a few times. The chain carries TRBV5-1 and TRBJ2-1; D may correspond to TRBD1 or TRBD2 (5 bases each). Germline V gives CDR1 SGHRS, CDR2 YFSETQ. The CDR3 runs 14 residues. The V end lost 2 bases, the J end lost 6 bases, and 12 bases lay between the germline ends. The CDR3 protein is CASSLQVRGNEQFF. The CDR3 nucleotides read TGCGCCAGCAGCTTACAGGTTCGGGGCAATGAGCAGTTCTTC.

The chain is built from TRBV18 and TRBJ1-1; 7 bases fit TRBD1. Trimming removed 3 bases from V and 8 bases from J; junction bases left unmatched: 12. Germline assignment: CDR1 KGHSH and CDR2 LQKENI. The CDR3 covers 15 residues. The CDR3 coding sequence is TGTGCCAGCTCACCGGACACAGGGGCGACGGGAGAAGCTTTCTTT. It codes for CASSPDTGATGEAFF.

This rearrangement joins TRBV5-1 to TRBJ2-4, with D possibly matching TRBD1 (6 bases). V was cut by 4 bases and J by 8 bases, with 16 bases left in between. Germline values: CDR1 SGHRS, CDR2 YFSETQ. CDR3 length: 14 amino acids. Here the CDR3 DNA reads TGCGCCAGCAGCGTTGGCAGGGGTTCGGACATTCAGTACTTC. This translates into CASSVGRGSDIQYF. Based on the CDR3 plus reference TRBV5-1 and TRBJ2-4, the full variable domain is KAGVTQTPRYLIKTRGQQVTLSCSPISGHRSVSWYQQTPGQGLQFLFEYFSETQRNKGNFPGRFSGRQFSNSRSEMNVSTLELGDSALYLCASSVGRGSDIQYFGAGTRLSVL.

The V and J genes are TRBV6-1 and TRBJ2-7; perhaps D is TRBD1 or TRBD2 (5 bases each). CDR3 size: 15 residues. V gave up 4 bases and J gave up 1 base, with 14 bases separating them. Germline CDR1 and CDR2: MNHNS and SASEGT. The CDR3 loop is CASSGTGTDSYEQYF. CDR3 nucleotide sequence: TGTGCCAGCAGTGGTACCGGGACGGATTCCTACGAGCAGTACTTC.